This T cell receptor (beta chain) was sequenced in a study of CD8 T cells in Susac syndrome. There are 14 residues in the CDR3. Per germline, CDR1 LNHNV and CDR2 YYDKDF (reference sequence). The ends were cut back, 3 bases at V and 2 bases at J, with 10 bases in the middle. This clonotype has a handful of counts. No antigen is known for it. Notes on the study in general: Only a relatively small number of individuals were included in the TCR sequencing and HLA analysis.

The authors reverse transcribed roughly 0.45 to 1 ug RNA with random hexamers. TCRdb called the immunoSEQ multiplex PCR reads again in MiXCR, with one record for every CDR3 protein. Here the sample spans a few hundred thousand distinct CDR3 sequences, about 95% being singletons. CD8+ and CD4+ T cells from blood underwent TCR beta sequencing, which was carried out in a high-throughput format. Stable or active relapsing-remitting multiple sclerosis, untreated and meeting revised McDonald criteria, defined the controls. TEMRA cells were enriched by FACS, while CD8+ and CD4+ T cells were obtained through a negative isolation that was performed magnetically.

Sequenced: CD4+ T cells from PBMCs. The receptor comes from a human donor with multiple sclerosis. V usage is TRBV15 and J usage is TRBJ2-5, with D possibly TRBD1 on 5 matching bases. The CDR3 region has the DNA TGTGCCACCAGCAGGGACCCAGGGCAAGAGACCCAGTACTTC. Amino acid sequence: CATSRDPGQETQYF.